Included here is one T cell receptor (beta chain) sequence, with context. TCRdb keeps only in-frame clones here, not all; method: immunoSEQ multiplex PCR. The sample has about 47,000 clones; 85% to 90% are singletons. The data are from a study of T cell changes during pregnancy in multiple sclerosis. From germline, CDR1 is MNHNS and CDR2 SASEGT. Trimming took 8 bases from V and 5 from J, leaving 13 bases between them. The CDR3 is 13 residues long. This receptor was identified in a female donor with multiple sclerosis, enrolled in a pregnancy study. Sample: CD8+ T cells from peripheral blood mononuclear cells, taken in the second trimester of pregnancy. The rearrangement links TRBV6-1 to TRBJ2-1, with D maybe TRBD1 (6 bases). The CDR3 DNA reads as TGTGCCAGCGAACAGGGATGGGACAATGAGCAGTTCTTC. Translation gives CASEQGWDNEQFF.